This T cell receptor beta chain was recorded in a study of beta chain features in type 1 diabetes (dated 2018 in TCRdb). Study-wide context: Mean age, gender distribution, total cell number and subset yield were not different between patients and healthy donors. A total of about 100,000,000 sorted cells were examined across all samples, and RNA yield correlated strongly with the number of cells per subset. The study compared TCRB repertoires of sorted circulating CD4+ T cell subsets between recently diagnosed type 1 diabetes patients and matched healthy donors. Regulatory and stem cell-like memory subsets were obtained from only 8 patients and roughly 8 healthy donors, while naive and central memory subsets were obtained from all 30 or so donors. General study outcomes and caveats: Shorter templates might have been favored by PCR, but patient and control samples were amplified and corrected together, so both groups would have been affected equally by any skew. At VDJ recombination sites, patients with type 1 diabetes made fewer insertions and deleted more nucleotides, a pattern implying thymic rearrangement abnormalities. Naive, central memory and regulatory TCRB repertoires appeared to be more similar among patients than among healthy donors. Because small numbers of individuals were included in the HLA sub-analyses, any influence of HLA type on TCRB rearrangement was left unresolved. Type 1 diabetes patients showed a moderate but significant shortening of TCRB CDR3 length in all four CD4+ subsets. Because cDNA rather than genomic DNA was sequenced, highly expressing activated cells could have been over-represented, although no difference in activation and CD3 levels was found between groups.

From each donor, a single peripheral blood sample of around 0.12 L on average was drawn into heparinised tubes. A BD FACSAria II was used to sort naive, central memory, regulatory and stem cell-like memory CD4+ T cells with a panel that included CD45RO, CCR7, CD25, CD127, CD95 and CD27. Purity was above 95% for every sorted population. PBMCs were isolated right away by Lymphoprep density gradient centrifugation and were stained directly, without culture. So that batch effects would be minimized, each experiment stained and sorted samples in pairs, pairing one healthy donor with one patient. On this clone: This receptor's antigen is unknown. Within one base of it there is no much larger clone, and no base qualities were kept.

Looking up the germline V gene yields CDR1 SGDLS and CDR2 YYNGEE. A distance of 11 bases separates the germline ends of V and J, which lose 1 base and 5 bases respectively. The cysteine opens and the phenylalanine closes a CDR3 of 14 amino acids. CDR3 DNA is the only sequence kept; it has 42 bases, read in frame from the first base. The entire amount of isolated RNA was reverse transcribed using the High Capacity cDNA Reverse Transcription Kit, so the sequenced TCRB transcripts were expressed ones. Deep immunoSEQ sequencing was applied to naive, central memory and regulatory T cell samples, giving an average of roughly 3.6 million total reads per sample. After sorted cells were lysed in RLT buffer, RNA was extracted with DNase-treated RNeasy Micro or Mini kits, with the choice depending on cell number. Each cell subset was processed on its own to prevent cross-contamination, while patient and healthy donor samples were processed together. Using the immunoSEQ multiplex PCR, TCRB sequences were amplified from cDNA into 87-bp fragments spanning the CDR3 region. Sequencing of the amplicons was done on the Illumina HiSeq platform. Regarding the original processing steps: Synthetic template baselines were used to correct PCR bias computationally, reads within Hamming distance 2 were collapsed together, and singletons that could not be merged were discarded. Reads were aligned to IMGT to assign V, D and J genes, CDR3 length, and insertions or deletions at six rearrangement sites. Within each subset, clonotype counts were normalized to the number of sorted cells before true diversity and Gini coefficients were calculated with the tcR R package. The overlap coefficient, calculated on TCRB nucleotide sequences, was used to quantify repertoire sharing. As stored in TCRdb, this immuneACCESS dataset retains in-frame rearrangements with V and J assigned. A fraction of the clones does not appear; measured against another copy, unresolved V genes explain less than half of the discrepancy, and the remainder lacks a known reason. The V and J calls and clone size come from that table; D and trimming were worked out from the DNA. The sample profile shows some 240,000 clones; approximately 11% of them were found once. The top ten constitute 1% to 1.5% of the sample.

Recombination joined TRBV9 with TRBJ2-3; the D gene remains uncertain. The source of this sequence is a young man in good health. The sequenced material came from central memory CD4+ T cells from blood. The CDR3: CASSVLPGEDTQYF. The DNA sequence is given as TGTGCCAGCAGCGTACTGCCTGGGGAAGATACGCAGTATTTT.